The 14 T cell receptor beta chains reported below all come from one sample, sequenced in a study of graft-versus-host responses after intestinal transplantation. TCRdb's table, derived via immunoSEQ multiplex PCR, lists solely in-frame clones and lacks some. The sample includes 13,000 or so clones, more than 35% of them seen just once. This material consisted of alloreactive CD4+ T cells from a mixed lymphocyte reaction culture, taken before intestinal transplant. Regarding subset: CFSE-low proliferating T cells sorted from roughly six-day pre-transplant mixed lymphocyte reaction (GvH or HvG direction). The receptor set was obtained from a human patient who received an intestinal transplant.

The chain joins TRBV30 to TRBJ1-1; 8 nucleotides line up with TRBD1. Trimming removed 3 bases from V and 11 bases from J; junction bases left unmatched: 11. The CDR3 extends over 13 amino acids. The germline gives CDR1 GTSNPN, CDR2 SVGIG (reference sequence). DNA for the CDR3: TGTGCCTGGAGAACCACCCGACAGGGGCCCGCTTTCTTT. As protein: CAWRTTRQGPAFF. Supplemented by reference TRBV30 and TRBJ1-1, the full variable domain reads SQTIHQWPATLVQPVGSPLSLECTVEGTSNPNLYWYRQAAGRGLQLLFYSVGIGQISSEVPQNLSASRPQDRQFILSSKKLLLSDSGFYLCAWRTTRQGPAFFGQGTRLTVV.

This sequence joins TRBV21-1 and TRBJ1-2. TRBV21-1 is labeled a pseudogene. This CDR3 spans 16 amino acids. Here the CDR3 reads CASSKERQPLEDGYTF. As DNA, the CDR3 is TGTGCCAGCAGCAAAGAGAGGCAGCCCCTGGAGGATGGCTACACCTTC.

On this clone: At one boundary the junction diverges from the germline segment, which might be a read error. The V and J genes are TRBV9 and TRBJ2-7; TRBD2 agrees at 13 bases. The CDR3 runs 14 residues. From germline, CDR1 is SGDLS and CDR2 YYNGEE. Here the CDR3 reads CASSAATSGGVRSF. The CDR3 DNA follows: TGTGCCAGCAGCGCGGCCACTAGCGGGGGGGTACGAAGCTTC. Combining the CDR3 with reference TRBV9 and TRBJ2-7 gives the whole variable domain DSGVTQTPKHLITATGQRVTLRCSPRSGDLSVYWYQQSLDQGLQFLIQYYNGEERAKGNILERFSAQQFPDLHSELNLSSLELGDSALYFCASSAATSGGVRSFGPGTRLTVT.

By share, this clone ranks as medium-sized. The chain joins TRBV18 to TRBJ1-1, with no clear D. The germline V and J ends were trimmed by 2 bases and 4 bases, with 14 bases remaining between them. The germline V gene encodes CDR1 KGHSH and CDR2 LQKENI. The CDR3 runs to 15 residues. The CDR3 DNA is TGTGCCAGCTCACCAATTTCATACGGGAGCACTGAAGCTTTCTTT. It codes for CASSPISYGSTEAFF.

J is TRBJ2-5 and V is TRBV27, with D possibly being TRBD1 (6 bases). Germline CDR1 is MNHEY and CDR2 is SMNVEV (reference sequence). The germline V and J ends were trimmed by 6 bases and 5 bases, with 22 bases remaining between them. The CDR3 has 16 residues. CDR3 nucleotides: TGTGCCAGCAGACCGGGACACCTGGGAAACGGGGAGACCCAGTACTTC. Its protein product is CASRPGHLGNGETQYF.

The rearrangement links TRBV4-3 to TRBJ1-2, with 7 bases aligning to TRBD1. The germline CDR1 and CDR2 sequences are LGHNA and YSLEER. J was trimmed by 2 bases and V by 4 bases; bases with no gene match: 7. The CDR3 sequence is 15 residues long. CDR3 loop: CASSPWQGENYGYTF. The CDR3 region has the DNA TGCGCCAGCAGCCCCTGGCAGGGGGAAAACTATGGCTACACCTTC.

This clone was recorded once. V is TRBV7-9 and J is TRBJ1-2; 11 bases are a match to TRBD1. The trim removed 4 bases at V and 6 bases at J, leaving 4 bases unmatched. Germline CDR1 SEHNR, CDR2 FQNEAQ (reference sequence). The CDR3 sequence is 14 residues long. This CDR3 reads CASSWTGGADGYTF. The CDR3 DNA reads TGTGCCAGCAGCTGGACAGGGGGCGCGGATGGCTACACCTTC.

V is TRBV15 and J is TRBJ2-5; D might be TRBD1 (6 bases). The CDR3 totals 16 residues. V lost 0 bases and J 5 bases, leaving 16 bases between the germline ends. The germline CDR1 and CDR2 sequences are LNHNV and YYDKDF (reference sequence). The CDR3 region has the DNA TGTGCCACCAGCAGAGATCGTCTGGTCAGGGGTGAGACCCAGTACTTC. Its translation: CATSRDRLVRGETQYF.

The table lists this clone with a few counts. The V and J genes are TRBV2 and TRBJ2-3, with D hard to call. Germline CDR1 reads SNHLY; CDR2 reads FYNNEI. The germline V and J ends were trimmed by 3 bases and 7 bases, with 8 bases remaining between them. This CDR3 has 12 residues. The CDR3 loop is CASSEGTNTQYF. CDR3 nucleotides: TGTGCCAGCAGTGAGGGTACTAATACGCAGTATTTT.

The chain employs TRBV11-2 and TRBJ2-1; possibly TRBD1 for D (6 bases). This CDR3 contains 15 residues. V dropped 5 bases and J dropped 7 bases, with 18 bases sitting between them. From germline, CDR1 is SGHAT and CDR2 FQNNGV. CDR3 region: CASSVQGLGMNEQFF. The CDR3 nucleotides read TGTGCCAGCAGCGTTCAGGGGTTGGGAATGAATGAGCAGTTCTTC. Variable domain in full (rest from reference TRBV11-2 and TRBJ2-1): EAGVAQSPRYKIIEKRQSVAFWCNPISGHATLYWYQQILGQGPKLLIQFQNNGVVDDSQLPKDRFSAERLKGVDSTLKIQPAKLEDSAVYLCASSVQGLGMNEQFFGPGTRLTVL.

V gene TRBV27 combines with J gene TRBJ2-1; D is ambiguous. The CDR3 is 13 amino acids. Trimming took off 6 bases at V and 6 bases at J, with 12 bases between the two ends. The germline CDR1 and CDR2 sequences are MNHEY and SMNVEV (reference sequence). The CDR3 reads CASRVYGINEQFF. CDR3 in DNA: TGTGCCAGCAGAGTTTACGGTATCAATGAGCAGTTCTTC.

V and J are TRBV30 and TRBJ2-2; D possibly corresponds to TRBD2 (5 bases). CDR1 is GTSNPN and CDR2 is SVGIG in the germline V gene (reference sequence). Trimming left V 5 bases short and J 4 bases short, with 20 bases between. This CDR3 region has 16 residues. CDR3 coding DNA: TGTGCCTGGGACGCCCTCGGCCTGAGGGTCACCGGGGAGCTGTTTTTT. It specifies CAWDALGLRVTGELFF.

This clone showed up just a few times. The chain joins TRBV7-2 to TRBJ2-7, with 8 bases identical to TRBD1. This CDR3 region has 15 residues. Germline V gene sequence: CDR1 SGHTA, CDR2 FQGNSA. With V trimmed by 5 bases and J by 2 bases, 8 bases remained unmatched. The CDR3 region has the DNA TGTGCCAGCAGCAAGGACAGGGTCATTGCCTACGAGCAGTACTTC. It specifies CASSKDRVIAYEQYF. Full variable domain (outside the CDR3, taken from reference TRBV7-2 and TRBJ2-7): GAGVSQSPSNKVTEKGKDVELRCDPISGHTALYWYRQSLGQGLEFLIYFQGNSAPDKSGLPSDRFSAERTGGSVSTLTIQRTQQEDSAVYLCASSKDRVIAYEQYFGPGTRLTVT.

This clone has a handful of counts. The CDR3 is CASSLAPGGAQVGYTF. For the CDR3, the DNA is TGTGCCAGCAGCTTAGCGCCCGGGGGGGCGCAAGTTGGCTACACCTTC. This sequence joins TRBV7-9 and TRBJ1-2; tentative D call: TRBD1 (6 bases). With 0 bases removed from V and 7 bases from J, the gap between germline ends came to 18 bases. The CDR3 loop spans 16 amino acids. CDR1 and CDR2 from the germline V gene are SEHNR and FQNEAQ (reference sequence).